Listed here is a single TCR beta chain. Its antigen is as yet unknown. The sample is drawn from a study of Ad26.COV2.S vaccination and SARS-CoV-2 variants. About the study: Donor had been placed in the Ad26.COV2.S arm of the COV1001 trial. Once, or twice with 56 days between doses, Ad26.COV2.S was given intramuscularly.

Treatment given: around 19 received Ad26.COV2.S at low or high dose, single or two shots; roughly 5 received placebo; per-sample allocation not given. The samples date from day 63 after the first vaccine or placebo injection. Germline values: CDR1 LGHDT, CDR2 YNNKEL (reference sequence). The CDR3 is 15 residues long. V lost 5 bases to trimming and J lost 0 bases; unmatched junction nucleotides: 6. Clones were sequenced by immunoSEQ multiplex PCR, and TCRdb holds only the in-frame ones, with some missing. This sample has 400,000 to 500,000 clones, with around 87% found just once. Study-level points and caveats: In vaccinated individuals, spike-specific CD8+ and CD4+ T cell responses reportedly displayed substantial breadth. Vaccine recipients and placebo recipients showed similar non-spike TCR breadth.

The sequence derives from a person aged 18-65 years who received the Ad26.COV2.S COVID-19 vaccine or a placebo. The material sequenced was peripheral blood, taken in a trial of Ad26.COV2.S vaccine versus placebo. The chain carries TRBV3-1 (or the pseudogene TRBV3-2) and TRBJ2-7; 8 positions match TRBD2. For the CDR3, the DNA is TGTGCCAGCAGCGCGAAGCGGGGGAGCTCCTACGAGCAGTACTTC. Its translation is CASSAKRGSSYEQYF.